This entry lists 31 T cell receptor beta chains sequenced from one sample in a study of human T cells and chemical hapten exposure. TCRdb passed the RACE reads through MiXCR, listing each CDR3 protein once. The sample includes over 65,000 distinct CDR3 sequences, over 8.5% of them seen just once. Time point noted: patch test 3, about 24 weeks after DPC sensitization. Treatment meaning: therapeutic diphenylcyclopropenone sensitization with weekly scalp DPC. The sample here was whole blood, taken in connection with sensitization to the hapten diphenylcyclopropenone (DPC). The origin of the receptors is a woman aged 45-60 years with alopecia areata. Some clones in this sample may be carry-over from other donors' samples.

The CDR3, as DNA: TGTGCCAGCGGTGCAGGCATAAACACAGATACGCAGTATTTT. Amino acids: CASGAGINTDTQYF. This rearrangement joins TRBV7-8 to TRBJ2-3, with unresolved D. The CDR3 extends over 14 amino acids. Germline V gene lookup returns CDR1 SGHVS and CDR2 FQNEAQ. Trimming pared 8 bases from V and 2 bases from J, leaving 14 bases between.

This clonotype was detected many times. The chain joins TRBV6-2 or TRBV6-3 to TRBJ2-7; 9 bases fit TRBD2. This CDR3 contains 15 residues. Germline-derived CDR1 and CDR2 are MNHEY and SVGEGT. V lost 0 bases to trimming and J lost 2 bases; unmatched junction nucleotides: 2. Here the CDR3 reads CASSYSTSGTYEQYF. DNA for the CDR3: TGTGCCAGCAGTTACTCGACTAGCGGCACCTACGAGCAGTACTTC.

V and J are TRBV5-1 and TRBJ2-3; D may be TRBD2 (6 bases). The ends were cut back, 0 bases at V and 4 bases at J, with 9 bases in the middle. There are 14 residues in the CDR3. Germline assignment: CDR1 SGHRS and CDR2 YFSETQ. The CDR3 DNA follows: TGCGCCAGCAGCTTGGTCGGGAGATCAGATACGCAGTATTTT. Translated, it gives CASSLVGRSDTQYF.

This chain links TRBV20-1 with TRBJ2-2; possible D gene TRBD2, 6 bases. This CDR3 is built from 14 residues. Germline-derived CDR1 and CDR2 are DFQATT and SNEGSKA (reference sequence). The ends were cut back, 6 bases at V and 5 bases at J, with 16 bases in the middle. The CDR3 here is CSAPQPGGTGELFF. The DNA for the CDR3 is TGCAGTGCCCCCCAGCCCGGGGGTACCGGGGAGCTGTTTTTT.

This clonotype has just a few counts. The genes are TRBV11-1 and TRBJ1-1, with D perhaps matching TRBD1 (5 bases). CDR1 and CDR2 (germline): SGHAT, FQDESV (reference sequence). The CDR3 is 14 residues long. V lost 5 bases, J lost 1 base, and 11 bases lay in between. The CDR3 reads CASSPGGSNTEAFF. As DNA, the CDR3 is TGTGCCAGCAGCCCCGGGGGATCGAACACTGAAGCTTTCTTT.

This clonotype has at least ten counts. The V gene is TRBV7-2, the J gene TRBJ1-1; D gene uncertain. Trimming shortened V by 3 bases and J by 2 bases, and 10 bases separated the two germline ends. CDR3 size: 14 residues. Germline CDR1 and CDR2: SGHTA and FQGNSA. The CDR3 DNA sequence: TGTGCCAGCAGCTTCAGTAAGGTAAACACTGAAGCTTTCTTT. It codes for CASSFSKVNTEAFF.

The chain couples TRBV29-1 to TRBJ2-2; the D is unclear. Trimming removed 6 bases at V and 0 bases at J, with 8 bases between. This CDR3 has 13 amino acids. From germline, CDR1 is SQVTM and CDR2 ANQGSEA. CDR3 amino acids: CSVTPANTGELFF. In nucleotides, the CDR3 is TGCAGCGTCACGCCCGCGAACACCGGGGAGCTGTTTTTT.

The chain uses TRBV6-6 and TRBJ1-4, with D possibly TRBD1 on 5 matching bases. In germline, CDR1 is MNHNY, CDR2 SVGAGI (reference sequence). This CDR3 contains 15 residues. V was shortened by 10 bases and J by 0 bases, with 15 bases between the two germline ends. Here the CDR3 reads CATRGGAATNEKLFF. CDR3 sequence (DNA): TGTGCCACACGGGGGGGAGCTGCAACTAATGAAAAACTGTTTTTT.

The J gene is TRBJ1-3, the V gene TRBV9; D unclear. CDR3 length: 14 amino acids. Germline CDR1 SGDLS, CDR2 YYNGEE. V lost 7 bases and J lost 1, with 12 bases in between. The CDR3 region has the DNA TGTGCCAGCTCTAGGGCCATTTCTGGAAACACCATATATTTT. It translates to CASSRAISGNTIYF.

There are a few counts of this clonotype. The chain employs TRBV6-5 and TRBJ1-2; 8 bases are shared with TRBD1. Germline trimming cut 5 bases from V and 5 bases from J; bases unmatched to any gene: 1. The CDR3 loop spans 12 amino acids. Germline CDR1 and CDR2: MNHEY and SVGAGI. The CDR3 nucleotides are TGTGCCAGCAGTACAGGGGGGTATGGCTACACCTTC. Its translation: CASSTGGYGYTF.

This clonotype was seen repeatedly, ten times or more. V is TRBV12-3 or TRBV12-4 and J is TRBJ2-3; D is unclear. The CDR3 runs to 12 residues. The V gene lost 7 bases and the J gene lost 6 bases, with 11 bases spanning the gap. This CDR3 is CASTLSGDTQYF. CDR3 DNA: TGTGCCAGCACCCTAAGTGGGGATACGCAGTATTTT.

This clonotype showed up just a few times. DNA of the CDR3: TGCAGCGTTGGATCGTACGGGCAGGAAGCTTTCTTT. Amino acids: CSVGSYGQEAFF. This chain uses TRBV29-1 with TRBJ1-1; D unclear. Trimming cost V 4 bases and J 8 bases, with 14 bases left between them. The CDR3 has 12 residues. Per germline, CDR1 SQVTM and CDR2 ANQGSEA.

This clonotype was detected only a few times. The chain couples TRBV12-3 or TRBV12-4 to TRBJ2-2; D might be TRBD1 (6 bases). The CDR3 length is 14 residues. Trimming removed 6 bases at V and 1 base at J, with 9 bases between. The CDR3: CASRKQGNTGELFF. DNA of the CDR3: TGTGCCAGCAGGAAACAGGGGAACACCGGGGAGCTGTTTTTT.

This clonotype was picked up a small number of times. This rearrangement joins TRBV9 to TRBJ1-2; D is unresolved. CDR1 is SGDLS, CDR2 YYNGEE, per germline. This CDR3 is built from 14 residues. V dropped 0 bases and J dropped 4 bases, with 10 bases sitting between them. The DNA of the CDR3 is TGTGCCAGCAGCGTAGAGGACCGCTCCTATGGCTACACCTTC. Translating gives CASSVEDRSYGYTF.

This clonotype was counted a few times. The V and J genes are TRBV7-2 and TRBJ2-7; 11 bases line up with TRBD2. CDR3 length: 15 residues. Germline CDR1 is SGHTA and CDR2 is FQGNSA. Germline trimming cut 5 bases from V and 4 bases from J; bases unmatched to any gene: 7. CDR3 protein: CASSGSGTSGYEQYF. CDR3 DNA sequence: TGTGCCAGCAGCGGCTCCGGGACTAGCGGATACGAGCAGTACTTC.

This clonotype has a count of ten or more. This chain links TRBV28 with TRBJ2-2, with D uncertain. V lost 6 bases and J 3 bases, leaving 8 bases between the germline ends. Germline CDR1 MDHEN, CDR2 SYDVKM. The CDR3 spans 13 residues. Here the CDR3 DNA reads TGTGCCAGCAGACTTCAGTACACCGGGGAGCTGTTTTTT. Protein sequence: CASRLQYTGELFF.

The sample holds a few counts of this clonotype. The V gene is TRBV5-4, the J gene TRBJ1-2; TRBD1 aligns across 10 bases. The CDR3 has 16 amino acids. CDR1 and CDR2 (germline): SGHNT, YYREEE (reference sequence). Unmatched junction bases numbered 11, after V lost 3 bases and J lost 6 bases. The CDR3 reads CASSSNPDRGIHGYTF. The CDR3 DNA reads TGTGCCAGCAGCTCGAACCCGGACAGGGGGATCCATGGCTACACCTTC. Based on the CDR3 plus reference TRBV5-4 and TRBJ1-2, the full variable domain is ETGVTQSPTHLIKTRGQQVTLRCSSQSGHNTVSWYQQALGQGPQFIFQYYREEENGRGNFPPRFSGLQFPNYSSELNVNALELDDSALYLCASSSNPDRGIHGYTFGSGTRLTVV.

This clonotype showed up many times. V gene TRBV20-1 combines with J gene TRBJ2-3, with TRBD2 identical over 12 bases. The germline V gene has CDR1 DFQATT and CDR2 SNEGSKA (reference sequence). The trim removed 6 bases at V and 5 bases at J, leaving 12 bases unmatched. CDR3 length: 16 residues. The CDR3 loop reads CSAGLAGGRTEDTQYF. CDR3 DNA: TGCAGTGCGGGCCTAGCGGGGGGGAGGACGGAAGATACGCAGTATTTT.

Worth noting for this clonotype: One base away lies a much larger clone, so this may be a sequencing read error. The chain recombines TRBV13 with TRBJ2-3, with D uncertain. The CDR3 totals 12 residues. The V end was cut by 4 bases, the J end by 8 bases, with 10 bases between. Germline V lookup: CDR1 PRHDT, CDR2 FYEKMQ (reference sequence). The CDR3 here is CASSSLAVTQYF. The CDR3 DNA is TGTGCCAGCAGCTCGTTGGCAGTTACGCAGTATTTT.

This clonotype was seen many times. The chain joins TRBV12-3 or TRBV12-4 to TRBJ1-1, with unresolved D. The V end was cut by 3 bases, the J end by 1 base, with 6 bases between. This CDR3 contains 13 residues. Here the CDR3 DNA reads TGTGCCAGCAGTTTCGGGCAGAACACTGAAGCTTTCTTT. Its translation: CASSFGQNTEAFF.

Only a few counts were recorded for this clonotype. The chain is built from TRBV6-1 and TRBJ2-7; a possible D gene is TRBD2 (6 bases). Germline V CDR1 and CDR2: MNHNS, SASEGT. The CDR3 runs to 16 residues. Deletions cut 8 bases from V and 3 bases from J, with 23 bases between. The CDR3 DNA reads TGTGCCAGCCTTCCTACGCGGAGGGGAAATGGCTACGAGCAGTACTTC. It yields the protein CASLPTRRGNGYEQYF.

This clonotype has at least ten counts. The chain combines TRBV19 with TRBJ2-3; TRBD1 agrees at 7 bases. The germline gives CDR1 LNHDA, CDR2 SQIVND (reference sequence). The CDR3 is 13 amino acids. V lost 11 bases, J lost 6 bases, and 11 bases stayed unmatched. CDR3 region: CASSHRGADTQYF. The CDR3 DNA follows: TGTGCCTCATCCCACAGGGGTGCGGATACGCAGTATTTT.

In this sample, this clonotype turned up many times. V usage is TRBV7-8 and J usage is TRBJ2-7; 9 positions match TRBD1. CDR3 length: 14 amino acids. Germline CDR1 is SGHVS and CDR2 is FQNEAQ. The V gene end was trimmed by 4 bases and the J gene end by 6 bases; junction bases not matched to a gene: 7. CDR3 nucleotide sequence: TGTGCCAGCAGCTACGACAGGGGGAGGCCCGAGCAGTACTTC. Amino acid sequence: CASSYDRGRPEQYF.

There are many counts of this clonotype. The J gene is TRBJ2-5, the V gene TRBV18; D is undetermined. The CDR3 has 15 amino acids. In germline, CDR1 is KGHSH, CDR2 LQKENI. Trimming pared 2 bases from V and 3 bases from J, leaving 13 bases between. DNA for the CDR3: TGTGCCAGCTCACCAGGGAAAACCAGTAAAGAGACCCAGTACTTC. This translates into CASSPGKTSKETQYF.

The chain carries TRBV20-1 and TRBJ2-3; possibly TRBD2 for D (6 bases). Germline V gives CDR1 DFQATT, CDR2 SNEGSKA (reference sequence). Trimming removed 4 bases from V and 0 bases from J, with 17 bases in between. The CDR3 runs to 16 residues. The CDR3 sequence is CSAKAPWGTSTDTQYF. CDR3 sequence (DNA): TGCAGTGCTAAGGCCCCGTGGGGGACTAGCACAGATACGCAGTATTTT.

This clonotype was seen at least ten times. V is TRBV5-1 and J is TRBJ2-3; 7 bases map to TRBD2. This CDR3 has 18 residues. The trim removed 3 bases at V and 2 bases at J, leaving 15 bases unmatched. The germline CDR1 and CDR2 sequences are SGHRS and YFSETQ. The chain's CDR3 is CASSSTESGTPFTDTQYF. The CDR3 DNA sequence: TGCGCCAGCAGCTCCACGGAAAGCGGGACCCCGTTCACAGATACGCAGTATTTT.

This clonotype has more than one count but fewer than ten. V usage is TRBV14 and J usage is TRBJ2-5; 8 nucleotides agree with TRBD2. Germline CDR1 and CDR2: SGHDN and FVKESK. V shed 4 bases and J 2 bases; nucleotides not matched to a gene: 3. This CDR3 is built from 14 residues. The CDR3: CASSRGRLQETQYF. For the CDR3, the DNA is TGTGCCAGCAGCCGCGGGAGGCTTCAAGAGACCCAGTACTTC.

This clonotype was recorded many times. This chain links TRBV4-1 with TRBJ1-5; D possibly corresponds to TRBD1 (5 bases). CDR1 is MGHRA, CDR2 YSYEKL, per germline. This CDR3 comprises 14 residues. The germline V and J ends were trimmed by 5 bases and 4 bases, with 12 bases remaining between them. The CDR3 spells CASSATQVNQPQHF. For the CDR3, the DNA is TGCGCCAGCAGCGCTACACAGGTTAATCAGCCCCAGCATTTT.

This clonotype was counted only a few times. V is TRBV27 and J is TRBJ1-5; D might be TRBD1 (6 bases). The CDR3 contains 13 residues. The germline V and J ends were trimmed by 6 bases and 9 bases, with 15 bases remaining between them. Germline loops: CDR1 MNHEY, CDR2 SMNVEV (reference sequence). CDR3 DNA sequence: TGTGCCAGCAGGGGACAACAGGATTCGCCCCAGCATTTT. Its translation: CASRGQQDSPQHF.

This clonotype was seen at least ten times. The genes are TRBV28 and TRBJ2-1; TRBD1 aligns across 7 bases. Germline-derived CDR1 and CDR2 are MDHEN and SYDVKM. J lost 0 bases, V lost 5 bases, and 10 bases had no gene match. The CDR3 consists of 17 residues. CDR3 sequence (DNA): TGTGCCAGCAGTCCACCGTGGGGACAGAGCTCCTACAATGAGCAGTTCTTC. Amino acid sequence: CASSPPWGQSSYNEQFF.

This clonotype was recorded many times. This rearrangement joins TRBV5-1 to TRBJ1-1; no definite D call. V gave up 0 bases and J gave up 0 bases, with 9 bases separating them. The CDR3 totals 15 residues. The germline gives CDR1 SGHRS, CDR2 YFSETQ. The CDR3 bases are TGCGCCAGCAGCTTGGCCTTGACCTTGAACACTGAAGCTTTCTTT. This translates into CASSLALTLNTEAFF.